What follows is one T cell receptor beta chain and its context. These data originate in a study of technical replicates of blood from a few donors. Sequencing used immunoSEQ multiplex PCR; TCRdb keeps in-frame clones, though not all of them. The repertoire holds 80,000 or so clones, with approximately 94% as singletons. Trimming took 8 bases from V and 8 from J, leaving 21 bases between them. CDR1 and CDR2 (germline): MDHEN, SYDVKM. The CDR3 loop spans 14 amino acids. The chain recombines TRBV28 with TRBJ1-2; possibly TRBD1 for D (5 bases). The source of this sequence is a human donor in good health. Sequencing used T cells isolated from PBMCs. In DNA, the CDR3 is TGTGCCAGCGCGTGGGGGGAAACGTTTTGGGGCTACACCTTC. This codes for CASAWGETFWGYTF.